The TCR beta chain described here comes from a study of T cells in Graves' hyperthyroidism and ophthalmopathy. The germline V gene encodes CDR1 MNHNS and CDR2 SASEGT. The CDR3 is made up of 13 amino acids. Trimming stripped 7 bases from V and 8 bases from J, with 15 bases between. To note about this clonotype: No antigen is known for it.

Study-level points and caveats: Researchers found most expanded thyroid clonotypes above 0.001 in blood as well.

RNA transcripts were the template for amplifying TCR beta CDR3 regions. The HTBI primer set served for first-round RT-PCR of the TCR CDR3. TCRdb fed the multiplex PCR reads into MiXCR, producing one record per CDR3 protein. Of 280,000 or so distinct CDR3 sequences detected, less than 30% appear once; the ten largest clones hold approximately 30%. Diagnosis of hyperthyroidism was new in patients aged 18 to 65, and its duration was under 2 months. It was around 10 ml of fresh peripheral blood that supplied the PBMCs. The sequenced sample was blood. This TCR derives from a man aged 35 to 55 with Graves' hyperthyroidism that later progressed to Graves' ophthalmopathy. V gene TRBV6-1 combines with J gene TRBJ2-4; D is perhaps TRBD1 (5 bases). The CDR3 bases are TGTGCCAGCAAAAACACAGGCACGGACATTCAGTACTTC. Its translation: CASKNTGTDIQYF.